This is a list of T cell receptor beta chains from one sample in a study of T cell repertoires in cytomegalovirus infection. TCRdb ran MiXCR on the reads and lists one entry per CDR3 protein. The sample holds about 360,000 distinct CDR3 sequences, about 35% seen once. These receptors have no known antigen. The sequenced sample was cultured PBMCs, obtained from culture after CMV antigen stimulation. Receptors were obtained from a human donor in good health (CMV status not recorded). Some clones in this sample may be carry-over from other donors' samples. CDR3s include the opening cysteine and the closing phenylalanine or tryptophan. The D gene is left open where the match is weak.

V	J	D	CDR3
TRBV5-4	TRBJ2-1	-	CASSPPAGSWNEQFF
TRBV29-1	TRBJ2-7	-	CSVETSIRSEQYF
TRBV12-3/TRBV12-4	TRBJ2-2	-	CASSLYQGGTGELFF
TRBV7-2	TRBJ2-2	TRBD2	CASSSPASGRNTGELFF
TRBV7-2	TRBJ2-1	-	CASSLEGQTYNEQFF
TRBV13	TRBJ2-3	-	CASKRQDTQYF
TRBV2	TRBJ2-2	TRBD1	CATLQGTNTGELFF
TRBV24-1	TRBJ1-2	-	CATQRWAGPDDYGYTF
TRBV11-2	TRBJ2-2	-	CASSLGLRGNDGELFF
TRBV6-1	TRBJ1-2	-	CASTLGTSDYGYTF
TRBV20-1	TRBJ1-2	-	CSALDSRAGYTF
TRBV10-2	TRBJ1-6	-	CASSDPQTSYNSPLHF
TRBV19	TRBJ2-4	-	CASSPRGIAKNIQYF
TRBV3-1	TRBJ2-7	TRBD2	CASSPERDGTYEQYF
TRBV5-3	TRBJ2-2	-	CASSLANSGELFF
TRBV11-3	TRBJ1-1	-	CASSLLREANTEAFF
TRBV5-1	TRBJ1-4	-	CASSFAGYEKLFF
TRBV7-6	TRBJ2-3	-	CASSLWRELTDTQYF
TRBV18	TRBJ2-1	TRBD1	CASSAGQGAYNEQFF
TRBV28	TRBJ2-5	TRBD2	CASSQLAGGGETQYF
TRBV20-1	TRBJ2-7	-	CSARGTVDYEQYF
TRBV29-1	TRBJ1-1	TRBD1	CSETGVSMNTEAFF
TRBV18	TRBJ1-5	-	CASSPGGIDQPQHF
TRBV7-9	TRBJ1-1	TRBD1	CASNRQGLHTEAFF
TRBV27	TRBJ1-4	-	CASSLDLGGEKLFF
TRBV5-4	TRBJ2-1	TRBD2	CASSFTSGSRNEQFF
TRBV4-1	TRBJ1-1	-	CASSQMTGSRMNTEAFF
TRBV6-5	TRBJ1-3	-	CASSYAYNSGNTIYF
TRBV7-2	TRBJ1-4	-	CASGGRANEKLFF
TRBV28	TRBJ2-1	-	CASTSEDSQSYNEQFF
TRBV20-1	TRBJ2-1	-	CSAPVSYNEQFF
TRBV12-3/TRBV12-4	TRBJ2-1	TRBD2	CASSWTSDEQFF
TRBV6-8	TRBJ2-6	-	CASRRASTRSGANVLTF
TRBV9	TRBJ2-3	-	CASTPPRGTDTQYF
TRBV29-1	TRBJ1-5	-	CSVVWQDSNQPQHF
TRBV19	TRBJ2-7	-	CASSRETNYEQYF
TRBV5-4	TRBJ2-5	-	CASSFGPGEETQYF
TRBV18	TRBJ2-7	TRBD2	CASSPLAGGPSDEQYF
TRBV15	TRBJ2-7	TRBD1	CATSRELGQSYEQYF
TRBV10-3	TRBJ2-3	TRBD2	CAIRTAGGLGDTQYF
TRBV4-3	TRBJ2-4	-	CASSQDGRGNIQYF
TRBV7-8	TRBJ2-7	-	CASSLADEQYF